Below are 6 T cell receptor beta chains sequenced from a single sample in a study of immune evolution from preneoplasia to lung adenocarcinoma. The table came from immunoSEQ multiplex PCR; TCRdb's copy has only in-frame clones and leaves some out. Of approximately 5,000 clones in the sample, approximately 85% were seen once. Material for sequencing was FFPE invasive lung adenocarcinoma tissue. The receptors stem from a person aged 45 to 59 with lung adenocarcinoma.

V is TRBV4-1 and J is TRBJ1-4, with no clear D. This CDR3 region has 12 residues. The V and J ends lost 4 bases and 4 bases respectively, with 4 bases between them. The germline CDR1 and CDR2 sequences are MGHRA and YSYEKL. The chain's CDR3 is CASSPINEKLFF. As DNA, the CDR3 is TGCGCCAGCAGCCCAATTAATGAAAAACTGTTTTTT.

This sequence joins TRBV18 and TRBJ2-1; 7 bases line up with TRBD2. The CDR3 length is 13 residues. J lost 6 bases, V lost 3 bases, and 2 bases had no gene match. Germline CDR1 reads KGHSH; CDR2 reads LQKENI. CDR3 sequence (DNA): TGTGCCAGCTCACCCGGGGGGAGCAATGAGCAGTTCTTC. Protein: CASSPGGSNEQFF.

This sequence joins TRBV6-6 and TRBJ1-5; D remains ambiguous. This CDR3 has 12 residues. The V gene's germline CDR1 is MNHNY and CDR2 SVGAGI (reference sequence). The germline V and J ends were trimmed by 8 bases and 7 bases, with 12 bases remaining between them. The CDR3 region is CASEDGVQPQHF. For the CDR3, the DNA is TGTGCCAGCGAGGACGGGGTGCAGCCCCAGCATTTT.

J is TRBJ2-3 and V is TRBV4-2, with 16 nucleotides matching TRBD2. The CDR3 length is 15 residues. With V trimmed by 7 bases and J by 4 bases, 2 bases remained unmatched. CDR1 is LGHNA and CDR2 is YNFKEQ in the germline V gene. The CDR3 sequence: CASMGTSGRADTQYF. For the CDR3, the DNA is TGTGCCAGCATGGGGACTAGCGGGAGGGCAGATACGCAGTATTTT.

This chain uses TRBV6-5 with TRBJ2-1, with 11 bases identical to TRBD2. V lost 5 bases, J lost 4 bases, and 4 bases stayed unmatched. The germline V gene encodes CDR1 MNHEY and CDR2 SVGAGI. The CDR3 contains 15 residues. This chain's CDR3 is CASSRTSGPYNEQFF. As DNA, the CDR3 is TGTGCCAGCAGTCGGACTAGCGGGCCATACAATGAGCAGTTCTTC.

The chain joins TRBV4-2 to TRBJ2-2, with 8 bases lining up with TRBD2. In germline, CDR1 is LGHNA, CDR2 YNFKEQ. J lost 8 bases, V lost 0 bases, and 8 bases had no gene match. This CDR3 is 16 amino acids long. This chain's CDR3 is CASSQDHGLARGELFF. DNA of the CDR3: TGTGCCAGCAGCCAAGATCACGGACTAGCTAGGGGGGAGCTGTTTTTT.